This TCR beta chain was identified during a study of glioma-infiltrating T cells after dendritic cell vaccination. Background on the study: Treatment, given 2003 to 2012, was autologous tumor lysate-pulsed dendritic cell vaccination. The vaccine used monocyte-derived dendritic cells pulsed overnight with autologous tumor lysate. Patients received three intradermal dendritic cell vaccine injections at biweekly intervals.

Sample time point: after dendritic cell vaccination, including at tumor progression/relapse. Germline values: CDR1 MDHEN, CDR2 SYDVKM. The CDR3 spans 12 residues. TCRB CDR3 was amplified from 2 ug genomic DNA or less. Assay used: immunoSEQ multiplex PCR; TCRdb lists only in-frame clones, some missing. Of more than 75,000 clones detected, less than 90% appear once; the ten largest clones hold less than 8%. This sequence originates from a human donor with glioblastoma. Sequenced here: blood, sampled after dendritic cell vaccination. The gene calls are TRBV28 and TRBJ2-5; D perhaps matches TRBD1 (6 bases). With the DNA end fitting TRBJ2-7 better, the J assignment may be wrong. CDR3 nucleotide sequence: TGTGCCAGTACAGGGTCTGGGGACGAGCAGTACTTC. Translation: CASTGSGDEQYF.